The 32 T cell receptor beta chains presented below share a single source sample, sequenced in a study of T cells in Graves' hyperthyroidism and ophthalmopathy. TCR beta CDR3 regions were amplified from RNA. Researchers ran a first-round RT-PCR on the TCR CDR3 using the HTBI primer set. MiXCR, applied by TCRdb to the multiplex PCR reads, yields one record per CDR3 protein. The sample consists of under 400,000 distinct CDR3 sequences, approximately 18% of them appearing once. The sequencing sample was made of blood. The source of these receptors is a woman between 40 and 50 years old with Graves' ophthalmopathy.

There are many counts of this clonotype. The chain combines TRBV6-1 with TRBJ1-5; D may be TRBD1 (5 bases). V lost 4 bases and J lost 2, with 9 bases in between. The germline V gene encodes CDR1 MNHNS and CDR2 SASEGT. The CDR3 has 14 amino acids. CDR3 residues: CASSVGGGNQPQHF. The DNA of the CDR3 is TGTGCCAGCAGTGTCGGGGGGGGCAATCAGCCCCAGCATTTT.

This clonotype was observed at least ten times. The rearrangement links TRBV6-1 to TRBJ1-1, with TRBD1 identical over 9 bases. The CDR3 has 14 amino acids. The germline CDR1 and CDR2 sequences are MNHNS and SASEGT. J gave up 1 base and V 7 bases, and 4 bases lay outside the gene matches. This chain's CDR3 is CASTRTGENTEAFF. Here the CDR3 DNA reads TGTGCCAGCACCCGGACAGGGGAGAACACTGAAGCTTTCTTT.

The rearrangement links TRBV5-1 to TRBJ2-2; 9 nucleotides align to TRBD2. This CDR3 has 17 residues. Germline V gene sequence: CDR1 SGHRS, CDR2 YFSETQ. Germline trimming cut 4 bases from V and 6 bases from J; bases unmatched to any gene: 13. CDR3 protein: CASSPLASGTSPGELFF. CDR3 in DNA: TGCGCCAGCAGCCCATTGGCTAGCGGGACATCTCCCGGGGAGCTGTTTTTT.

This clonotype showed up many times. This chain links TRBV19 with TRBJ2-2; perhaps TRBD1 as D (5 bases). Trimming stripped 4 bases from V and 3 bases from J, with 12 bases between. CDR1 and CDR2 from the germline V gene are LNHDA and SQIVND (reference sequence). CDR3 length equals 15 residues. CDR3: CASSTNTGYTGELFF. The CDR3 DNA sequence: TGTGCCAGTAGTACCAACACAGGTTACACCGGGGAGCTGTTTTTT.

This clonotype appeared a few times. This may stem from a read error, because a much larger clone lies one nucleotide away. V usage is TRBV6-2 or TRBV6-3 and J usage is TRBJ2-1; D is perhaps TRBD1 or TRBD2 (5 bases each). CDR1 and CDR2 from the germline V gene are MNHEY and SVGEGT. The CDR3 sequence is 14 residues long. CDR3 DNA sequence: TGTGCCAGCAGTTCCCGGGACCCGTACAGTGAGCAGTTCTTC. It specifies CASSSRDPYSEQFF.

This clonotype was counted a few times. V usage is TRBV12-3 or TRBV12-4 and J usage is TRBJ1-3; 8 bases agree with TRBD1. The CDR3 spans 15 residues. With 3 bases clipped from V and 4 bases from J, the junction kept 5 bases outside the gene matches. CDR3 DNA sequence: TGTGCCAGCAGTTTGGACAGGGTAACCGGAAACACCATATATTTT. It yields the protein CASSLDRVTGNTIYF.

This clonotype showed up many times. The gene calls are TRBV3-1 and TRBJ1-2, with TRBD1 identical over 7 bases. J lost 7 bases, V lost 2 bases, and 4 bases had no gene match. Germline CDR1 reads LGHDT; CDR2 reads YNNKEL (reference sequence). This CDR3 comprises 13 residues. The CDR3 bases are TGTGCCAGCAGCCAACAGACAGGGTCTGGCTACACCTTC. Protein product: CASSQQTGSGYTF.

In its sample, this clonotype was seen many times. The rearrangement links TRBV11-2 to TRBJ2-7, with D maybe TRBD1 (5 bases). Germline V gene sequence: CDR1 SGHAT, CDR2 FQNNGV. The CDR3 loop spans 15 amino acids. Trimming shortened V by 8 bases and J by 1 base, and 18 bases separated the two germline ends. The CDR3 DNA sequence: TGTGCCAGCGGGCCCCCGGACAAACAATCCTACGAGCAGTACTTC. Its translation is CASGPPDKQSYEQYF.

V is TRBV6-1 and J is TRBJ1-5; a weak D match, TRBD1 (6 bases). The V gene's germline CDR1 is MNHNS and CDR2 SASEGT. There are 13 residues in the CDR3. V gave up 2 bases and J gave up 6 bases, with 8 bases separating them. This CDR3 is CASSETGSQPQHF. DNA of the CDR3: TGTGCCAGCAGTGAAACAGGGAGTCAGCCCCAGCATTTT.

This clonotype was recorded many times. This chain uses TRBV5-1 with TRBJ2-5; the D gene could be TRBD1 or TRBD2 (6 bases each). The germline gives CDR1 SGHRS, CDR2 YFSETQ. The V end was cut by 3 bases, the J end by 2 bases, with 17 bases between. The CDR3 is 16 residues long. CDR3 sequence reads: CASSSRRQEGQETQYF. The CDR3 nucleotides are TGCGCCAGCAGCTCCAGACGACAGGAGGGGCAAGAGACCCAGTACTTC.

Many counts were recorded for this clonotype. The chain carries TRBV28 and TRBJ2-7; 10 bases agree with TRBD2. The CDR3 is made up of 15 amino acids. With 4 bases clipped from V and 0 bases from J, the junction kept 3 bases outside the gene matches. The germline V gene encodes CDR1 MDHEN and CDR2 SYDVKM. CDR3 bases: TGTGCCAGCAGTTACCGACTAGCGGGCTCCTACGAGCAGTACTTC. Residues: CASSYRLAGSYEQYF. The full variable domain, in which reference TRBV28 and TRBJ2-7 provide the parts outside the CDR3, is DVKVTQSSRYLVKRTGEKVFLECVQDMDHENMFWYRQDPGLGLRLIYFSYDVKMKEKGDIPEGYSVSREKKERFSLILESASTNQTSMYLCASSYRLAGSYEQYFGPGTRLTVT.

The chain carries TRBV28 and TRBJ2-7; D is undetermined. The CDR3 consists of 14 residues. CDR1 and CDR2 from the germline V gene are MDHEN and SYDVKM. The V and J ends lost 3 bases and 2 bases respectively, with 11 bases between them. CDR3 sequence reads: CASSFEVGTYEQYF. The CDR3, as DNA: TGTGCCAGCAGTTTTGAGGTGGGGACCTACGAGCAGTACTTC.

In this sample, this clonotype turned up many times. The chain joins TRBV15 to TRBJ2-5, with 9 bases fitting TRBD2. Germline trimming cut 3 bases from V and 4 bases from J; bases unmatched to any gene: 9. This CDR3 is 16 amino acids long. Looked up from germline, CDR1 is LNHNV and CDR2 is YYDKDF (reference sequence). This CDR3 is CATSSLGTSRLETQYF. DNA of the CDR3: TGTGCCACCAGCAGCTTAGGGACTAGCAGACTAGAGACCCAGTACTTC.

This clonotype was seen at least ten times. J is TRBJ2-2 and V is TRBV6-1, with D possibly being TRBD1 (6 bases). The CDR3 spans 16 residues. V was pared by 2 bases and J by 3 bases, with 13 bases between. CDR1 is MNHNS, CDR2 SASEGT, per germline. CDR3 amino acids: CASSELAGAYTGELFF. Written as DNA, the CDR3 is TGTGCCAGCAGTGAACTGGCAGGGGCGTACACCGGGGAGCTGTTTTTT.

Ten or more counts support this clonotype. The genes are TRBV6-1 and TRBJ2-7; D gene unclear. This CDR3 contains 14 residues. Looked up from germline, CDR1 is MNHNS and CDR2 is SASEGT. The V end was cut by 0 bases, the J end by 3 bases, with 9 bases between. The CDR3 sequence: CASSEAGLDYEQYF. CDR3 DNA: TGTGCCAGCAGTGAAGCGGGTCTGGACTACGAGCAGTACTTC.

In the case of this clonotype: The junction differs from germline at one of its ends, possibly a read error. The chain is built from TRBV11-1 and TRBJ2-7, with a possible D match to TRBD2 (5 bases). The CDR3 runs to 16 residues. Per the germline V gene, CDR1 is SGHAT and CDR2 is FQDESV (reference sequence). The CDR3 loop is CASSLVGLRSSYEQSF. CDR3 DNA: TGTGCCAGCAGCTTAGTCGGACTGCGGAGCTCCTACGAGCAGTCCTTC.

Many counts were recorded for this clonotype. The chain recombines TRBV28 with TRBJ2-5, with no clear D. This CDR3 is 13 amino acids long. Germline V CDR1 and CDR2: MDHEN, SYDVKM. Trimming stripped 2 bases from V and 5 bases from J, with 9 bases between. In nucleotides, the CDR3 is TGTGCCAGCAGTTTAGTTCCCTTTGAGACCCAGTACTTC. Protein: CASSLVPFETQYF.

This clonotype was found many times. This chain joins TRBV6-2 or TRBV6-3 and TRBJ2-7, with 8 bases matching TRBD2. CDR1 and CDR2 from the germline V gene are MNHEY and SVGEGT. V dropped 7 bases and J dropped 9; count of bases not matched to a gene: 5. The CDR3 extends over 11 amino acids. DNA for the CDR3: TGTGCCAGCAAGCGGGAGCGACGGCAGTACTTC. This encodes CASKRERRQYF.

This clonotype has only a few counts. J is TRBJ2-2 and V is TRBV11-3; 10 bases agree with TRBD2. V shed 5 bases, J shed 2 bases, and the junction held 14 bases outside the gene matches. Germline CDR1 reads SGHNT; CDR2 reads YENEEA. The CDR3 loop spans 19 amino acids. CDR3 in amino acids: CASSQFVRTSGPNTGELFF. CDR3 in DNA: TGTGCCAGCAGCCAATTCGTCAGGACTAGCGGACCTAACACCGGGGAGCTGTTTTTT.

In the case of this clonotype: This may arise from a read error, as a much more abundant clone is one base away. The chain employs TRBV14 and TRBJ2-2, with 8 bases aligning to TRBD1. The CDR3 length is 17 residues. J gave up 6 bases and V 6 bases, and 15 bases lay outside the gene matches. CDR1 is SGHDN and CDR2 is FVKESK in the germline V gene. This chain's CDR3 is CASRGDLWTGLPGELFF. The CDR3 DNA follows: TGTGCCAGCAGAGGGGACTTATGGACAGGGCTACCCGGGGAGCTGTTTTTT.

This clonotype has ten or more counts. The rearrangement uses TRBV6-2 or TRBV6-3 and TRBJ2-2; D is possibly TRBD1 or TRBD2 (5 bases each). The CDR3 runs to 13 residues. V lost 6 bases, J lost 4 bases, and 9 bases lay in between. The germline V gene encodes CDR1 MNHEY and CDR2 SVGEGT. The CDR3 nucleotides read TGTGCCAGCAGAGGTGGGGGCACCGGGGAGCTGTTTTTT. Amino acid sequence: CASRGGGTGELFF.

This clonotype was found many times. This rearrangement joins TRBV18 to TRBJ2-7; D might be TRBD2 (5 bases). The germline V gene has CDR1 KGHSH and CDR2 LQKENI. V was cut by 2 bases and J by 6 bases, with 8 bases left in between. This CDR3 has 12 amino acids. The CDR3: CASSPEGGEQYF. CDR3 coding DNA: TGTGCCAGCTCACCAGAAGGAGGCGAGCAGTACTTC. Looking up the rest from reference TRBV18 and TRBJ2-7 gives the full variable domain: NAGVMQNPRHLVRRRGQEARLRCSPMKGHSHVYWYRQLPEEGLKFMVYLQKENIIDESGMPKERFSAEFPKEGPSILRIQQVVRGDSAAYFCASSPEGGEQYFGPGTRLTVT.

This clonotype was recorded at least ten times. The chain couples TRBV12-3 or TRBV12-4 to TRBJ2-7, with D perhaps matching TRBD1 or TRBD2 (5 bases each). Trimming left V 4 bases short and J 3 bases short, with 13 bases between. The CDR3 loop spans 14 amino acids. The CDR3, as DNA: TGTGCCAGCAGTTCATCGGGACCGGGCTACGAGCAGTACTTC. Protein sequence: CASSSSGPGYEQYF.

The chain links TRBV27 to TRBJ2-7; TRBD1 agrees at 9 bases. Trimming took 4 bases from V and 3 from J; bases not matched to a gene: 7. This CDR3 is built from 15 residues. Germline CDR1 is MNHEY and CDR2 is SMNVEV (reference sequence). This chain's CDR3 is CASSSRTGAYYEQYF. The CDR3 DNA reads TGTGCCAGCAGTTCCCGGACAGGGGCCTACTACGAGCAGTACTTC.

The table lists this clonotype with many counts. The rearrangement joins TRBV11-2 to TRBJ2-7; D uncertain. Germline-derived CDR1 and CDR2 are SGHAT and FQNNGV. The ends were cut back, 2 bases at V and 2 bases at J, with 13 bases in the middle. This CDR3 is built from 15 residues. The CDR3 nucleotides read TGTGCCAGCAGCTTACGGCCAGAATCGACCTACGAGCAGTACTTC. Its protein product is CASSLRPESTYEQYF.

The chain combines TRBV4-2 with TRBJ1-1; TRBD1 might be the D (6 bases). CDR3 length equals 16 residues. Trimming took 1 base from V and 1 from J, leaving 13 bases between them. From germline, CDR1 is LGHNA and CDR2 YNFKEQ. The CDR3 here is CASSQGTGSGNTEAFF. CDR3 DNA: TGTGCCAGCAGCCAAGGAACAGGGTCAGGGAACACTGAAGCTTTCTTT.

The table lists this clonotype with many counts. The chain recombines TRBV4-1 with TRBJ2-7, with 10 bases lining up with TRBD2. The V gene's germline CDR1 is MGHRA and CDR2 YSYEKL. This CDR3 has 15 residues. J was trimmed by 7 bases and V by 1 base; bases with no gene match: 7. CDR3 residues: CASSQGTSGHREQYF. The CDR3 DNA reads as TGCGCCAGCAGCCAAGGGACTAGCGGTCATAGGGAGCAGTACTTC.

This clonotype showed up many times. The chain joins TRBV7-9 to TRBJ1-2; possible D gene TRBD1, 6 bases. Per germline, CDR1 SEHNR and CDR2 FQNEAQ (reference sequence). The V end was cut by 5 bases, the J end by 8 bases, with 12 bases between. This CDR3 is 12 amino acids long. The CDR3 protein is CASSPDSLGYTF. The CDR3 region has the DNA TGTGCCAGCAGCCCGGACAGCTTGGGCTACACCTTC. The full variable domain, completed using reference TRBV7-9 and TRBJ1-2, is DTGVSQNPRHKITKRGQNVTFRCDPISEHNRLYWYRQTLGQGPEFLTYFQNEAQLEKSRLLSDRFSAERPKGSFSTLEIQRTEQGDSAMYLCASSPDSLGYTFGSGTRLTVV.

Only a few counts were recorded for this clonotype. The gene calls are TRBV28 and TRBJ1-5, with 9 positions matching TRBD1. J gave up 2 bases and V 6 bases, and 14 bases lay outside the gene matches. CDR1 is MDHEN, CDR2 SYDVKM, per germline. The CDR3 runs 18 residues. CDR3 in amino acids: CASSGQGLGVYGNQPQHF. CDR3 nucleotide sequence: TGTGCCAGCAGCGGACAGGGGTTAGGCGTTTATGGCAATCAGCCCCAGCATTTT.

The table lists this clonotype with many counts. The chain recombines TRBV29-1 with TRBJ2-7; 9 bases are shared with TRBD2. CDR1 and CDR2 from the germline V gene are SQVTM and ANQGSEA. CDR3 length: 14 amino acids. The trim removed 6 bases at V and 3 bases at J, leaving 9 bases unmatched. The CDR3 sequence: CSVGSLAGSYEQYF. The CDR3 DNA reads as TGCAGCGTGGGGTCCCTAGCGGGAAGCTACGAGCAGTACTTC.

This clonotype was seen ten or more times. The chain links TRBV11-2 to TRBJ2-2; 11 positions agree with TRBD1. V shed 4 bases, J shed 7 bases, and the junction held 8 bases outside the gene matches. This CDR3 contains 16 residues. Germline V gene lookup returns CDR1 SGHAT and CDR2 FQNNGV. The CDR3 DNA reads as TGTGCCAGCAGCTCTGGACAGGGGGCGCCTGTCGGGGAGCTGTTTTTT. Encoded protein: CASSSGQGAPVGELFF.

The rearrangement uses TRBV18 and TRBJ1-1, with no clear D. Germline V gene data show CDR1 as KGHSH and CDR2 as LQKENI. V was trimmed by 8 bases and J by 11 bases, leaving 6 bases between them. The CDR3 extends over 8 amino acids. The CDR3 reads CASLEAFF. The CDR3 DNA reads TGTGCCAGCCTGGAGGCTTTCTTT.